Given below is one T cell receptor (beta chain) in context. This clone was observed once. Its cognate antigen has yet to be identified. Per-base quality was not reported, and no clone a single base away is much larger than it. This record belongs to a study of cytomegalovirus exposure and HLA in healthy donors (dated by TCRdb to the late 2010s). About the investigation overall: According to an earlier analysis of several hundred of the donors, 150 million to 200 million T cells yielded roughly 110 million unique TCR beta sequences and less than 300 Gb of sequence data. Roughly 300 gigabases of sequencing data and around 88 million unique TCR sequences made up an early release that covered approximately 700 HLA-typed donors. Among the roughly 400 genotyped donors, around 81% belonged to the genetic ancestry cluster associated with self-reported Caucasian donors. The study aimed to test whether cataloging public T cell receptors could reveal signatures of past pathogen exposure. The study used immunosequencing to profile the T cell repertoires of some 600 subjects and linked those repertoires to cytomegalovirus serostatus. Besides the first cohort of around 670 subjects, a separate validation cohort made up of 120 or so different subjects was used. To predict cytomegalovirus infection status, the study combined high-throughput TCR immunosequencing, statistical association of individual TCRs with disease status, and machine learning. In a later analysis, previously published TCR beta repertoires from 670 or so donors were re-analyzed and high-resolution HLA genotyping was added so that TCR occurrence patterns could be studied. Rather than drawing on any new phenotypic data, the later analysis identified candidate immune exposures from TCR beta sequences and the way those sequences occurred across donors. In an earlier analysis of about 590 of the donors, high-throughput TCR beta sequencing was used to judge whether each TCR beta V gene segment behaved as functional or pseudogenic. Donor age, sex, ethnicity and CMV serostatus were collected together with the repertoire data. A later genetic analysis used genome-wide SNP genotypes for about 60% of the roughly 700 donors, treating that subset as a discovery cohort. All discovery cohort repertoires had been generated on a single sequencing platform. Both class I and class II loci were covered by HLA typing, at four-digit resolution. Typing coverage differed by locus: A, B, C, DRB1 and DQB1 were typed in roughly 620-630 donors, DQA1 in about 500, DPA1 in 606, and DPB1 in 472. Several DR-DQ haplotypes were treated as single units for association and clustering because of strong linkage in the cohort. Among roughly 400 genotyped donors of the cohort, an average of roughly 230,000 unique TCR beta nucleotide sequences was sequenced per donor, of which 15% to 20% were non-productive.

The V and J ends are trimmed by 5 bases and 7 bases, leaving 15 bases between them. The CDR3 spans 13 residues, from the cysteine through the phenylalanine. This entry keeps only the CDR3 DNA: 39 bases, framed from base 1. For CDR1 and CDR2, the germline V gene lists SGHRS and YFSETQ. Broad study findings and their caveats: Some IMGT-functional V segments, including TRBV6-2 and TRBV6-3, could not be told apart with the 87-base-pair reads, so those segments were excluded. An association between a missense DCLRE1C variant and V-gene and J-gene trimming of TCR beta chains was found in a later genetic analysis and replicated in an independent cohort. Sequencing depth was assumed to be roughly uniform across donors in the presence/absence analyses, though that assumption may not hold. In both the original and validation cohorts, the classifier was reported to diagnose cytomegalovirus status with high specificity and sensitivity. This cohort had only TCR beta chains sequenced, and the lack of alpha or paired-chain data limited which features could be detected. Immune exposure information for the cohort was limited to CMV serostatus. The study gave a list of more than 150 TCR beta chains associated with cytomegalovirus. When HLA alleles, especially DR and DQ, strongly co-occurred, TCR associations were difficult to assign to individual alleles. According to a later analysis, most CMV-associated TCR beta chains appeared to be HLA-restricted, and the HLA associations seemed to be driven largely by CMV exposure. In a later analysis, several top co-occurrence clusters were reported to appear linked to parvovirus B19, influenza, CMV and Epstein-Barr virus. A further reported finding was that TCR beta sequences accurately predicted the HLA-A and HLA-B alleles for most subjects in the first cohort. Because counts were too low, seventeen rarely observed V segments, including chromosome 9 orphons, were left out of the earlier analysis of about 620 of the donors. In a later analysis, about 17,000 TCR beta sequences were associated with specific HLA alleles at a false discovery rate of 0.05. In an earlier analysis of about 600 of the donors, most TCR beta V segments appeared in productive rearrangements about 87% or about 30% of the time, broadly matching IMGT annotations. According to the authors, the approach could potentially be generalized to other disease states and immunological phenotypes. In a later analysis, TCR association rates were found to vary across HLA loci, with the most associated TCRs seen for DRB1 alleles and the fewest for HLA-C alleles. Most TCR sequences were seen in very few donors, while some public TCRs were found in many individuals. Correlated functional status among segregating V segments might reflect linkage disequilibrium, but an unknown experimental factor could not be ruled out. A cluster of highly shared sequence variants was judged likely to represent a technical artifact of the sequencing pipeline. HLA typing was unavailable for some donors at each locus, so association tests used only the typed subset. A few of the identified cytomegalovirus-associated TCR beta chains were confirmed in vitro to be specific for cytomegalovirus antigens. A later analysis found that HLA-associated TCR beta chains were more clonally expanded and had lower generation probabilities than equally common non-associated chains. Compared with the roughly 700-donor mean, donors in an Asian-associated ancestry cluster had fewer N-insertions in productive TCRs, according to a later genetic analysis.

Library construction relied on the immunoSEQ multiplex PCR assay. A mixture of 60 forward primers for TCR Vbeta segments and 13 reverse primers for TCR Jbeta segments was used in the multiplex PCR. A multiplex PCR assay on genomic DNA amplified the CDR3 region of rearranged TCR beta genes. The amplified TCR beta libraries were sequenced on the Illumina HiSeq System as 87-base-pair reads. Processing in the source paper ran as follows. A later analysis tallied around 82 million unique TCR beta chains across the 666 repertoires, and around 10 million of those chains were shared by two or more donors. Raw reads were error-corrected and collapsed into unique sequences by a nearest-neighbor algorithm in which closely related sequences were merged to remove PCR and sequencing errors. V, D and J gene segments were assigned by aligning CDR3 sequences to IMGT reference sequences. For a sequence to be retained, at least a six-nucleotide match to both a V gene segment and a J gene segment was required. Rearrangements were called productive when the CDR3 lacked stop codons and stayed in frame with V and J; all others were non-productive. CDR3 was defined according to IMGT convention as the region running from the second conserved V-encoded cysteine to the conserved J-encoded phenylalanine. Sequences without an unambiguous match to a single V gene segment were excluded from the earlier analysis of approximately 560 of the donors. In an earlier analysis of a few hundred of the donors, a V segment was called functional when productive rearrangements were above 56.7%, and segregating when the standard deviation between donors exceeded 5%. A statistical classification framework was built to diagnose cytomegalovirus status from the catalog of TCR beta chain sequences. A later analysis assigned V and J genes by comparing TCR nucleotide sequences with IMGT/GENE-DB human TR gene sequences. A later analysis assigned CDR3 sequences and most-parsimonious VDJ recombination scenarios with the TCRdist pipeline. In a later analysis, every TCR beta chain was defined by the combination of its CDR3 amino acid sequence and its V-gene family, and reads without a unique V-gene family were dropped. In a later analysis, fewer than 600 highly shared, low-generation-probability nucleotide sequences were removed to address suspected cross-contamination and a sequencing artifact. For each public chain, a later analysis derived a clonal expansion index from normalized ranks of inferred template counts within each repertoire. In a later analysis, generation probabilities were computed with a VDJ recombination model fitted to out-of-frame rearrangements, and the resulting probabilities were checked against IGoR. A later analysis scored TCR-TCR, TCR-HLA and TCR-CMV co-occurrence with hypergeometric tests, applying a repertoire-size bias correction to TCR pairs. In a later analysis, false discovery rates were estimated by permuting HLA or CMV assignments 20 times. In a later analysis, co-occurring TCRs were grouped using DBSCAN, with TCRdist sequence similarity added in when clustering inside HLA-allele-positive subsets. Repertoires with fewer than 30,000 or more than 120,000 public chains, plus five repertoires with anomalous nucleotide sharing, were excluded from co-occurrence clustering. TCRdb mirrors the immuneACCESS table, restricted to in-frame sequences. Some clones are absent from its copies; in checked studies, under half trace to an unresolved V gene, and the reason for the others is unknown. The V and J calls and the clone size are those of that table, but D and trimming were determined from the DNA. In this sample the table shows more than 85,000 clones, around 78% of which occur a single time. About 5.8% of the sample is in the top ten clones.

The cohort comprised some 730 healthy bone marrow donors. All cohort members were sampled while nominally healthy, although unrecorded immune exposures were likely present. The donor was CMV seronegative and was included in the group of several hundred seronegative cohort members. Every donor gave a peripheral blood sample, and the peripheral blood mononuclear cells from that sample were used for TCR beta sequencing. The Qiagen DNeasy Blood Extraction Kit was used to extract genomic DNA from the blood cell samples. The TCR sequence derives from a male donor in good health and CMV-seronegative. Sequencing was carried out using PBMCs. The rearranged segments are TRBV5-1 and TRBJ1-2; no confident D gene assignment can be made. CDR3 loop: CASSLAQGSGYTF. DNA sequence: TGCGCCAGCAGTCTAGCACAAGGCAGTGGCTACACCTTC.